The 30 T cell receptor beta chains listed next were all sequenced from one sample in a study of T cells expressing NK-cell markers. TCRdb reanalyzed the 5' RACE reads and collapses them to one entry per CDR3 protein, without DNA. The repertoire table contains a few hundred thousand distinct CDR3 sequences. Sequencing used blood T cells: a sorted CD56 or NKG2C T cell subset, CD4+ or CD8+ T cells, or bulk PBMC T cells (not recorded which). The receptors were sampled from a man younger than 30 in good health.

The rearrangement uses TRBV29-1 and TRBJ1-1; the D call of TRBD1 rests on TCRdb alone, since no DNA is present to check it. In germline, CDR1 is SQVTM, CDR2 ANQGSEA. This CDR3 has 13 amino acids. CDR3 protein: CSGGVRADTEAFF.

This chain connects TRBV15 to TRBJ2-3. CDR1 and CDR2 from the germline V gene are LNHNV and YYDKDF (reference sequence). This CDR3 comprises 16 residues. The chain's CDR3 is CATSPLQGSSTDTQYF.

The chain has TRBV27 and TRBJ2-1; TCRdb indicates TRBD2, and absent DNA this call remains unverified. This CDR3 spans 15 amino acids. Germline V lookup: CDR1 MNHEY, CDR2 SMNVEV (reference sequence). The CDR3 protein is CASTPAGPGGNEQFF.

The chain joins TRBV29-1 to TRBJ2-1; the D call of TRBD2 rests on TCRdb alone, since no DNA is present to check it. Germline V gives CDR1 SQVTM, CDR2 ANQGSEA. The CDR3 length is 18 residues. CDR3: CSVGGGLAGGFGYNEQFF.

The J gene is TRBJ2-1, the V gene TRBV25-1; TCRdb gives TRBD2 as the D gene, but with no DNA this cannot be confirmed. CDR1 and CDR2 (germline): MGHDK, SYGVNS. The CDR3 consists of 12 residues. The CDR3 loop is CATIAGSNEQFF.

V and J are TRBV28 and TRBJ1-5. The CDR3 is 13 residues long. Germline CDR1 and CDR2: MDHEN and SYDVKM. CDR3 region: CASGEGFNQPQHF.

The chain is built from TRBV7-2 and TRBJ2-1. The CDR3 runs to 14 residues. Germline V gives CDR1 SGHTA, CDR2 FQGNSA. CDR3: CASSLVNDPNEQFF.

The chain uses TRBV4-1 and TRBJ1-4. Germline assignment: CDR1 MGHRA and CDR2 YSYEKL. The length of the CDR3 is 14 residues. CDR3 sequence: CASSQVRNSEKLFF.

This chain links TRBV5-6 with TRBJ2-3; the TCRdb D gene call, TRBD1, has no DNA to confirm it. Germline loops: CDR1 SGHDT, CDR2 YYEEEE. The length of the CDR3 is 11 residues. CDR3 in amino acids: CASSPGSTQYF. The variable domain in full, completed from reference TRBV5-6 and TRBJ2-3, reads DAGVTQSPTHLIKTRGQQVTLRCSPKSGHDTVSWYQQALGQGPQFIFQYYEEEERQRGNFPDRFSGHQFPNYSSELNVNALLLGDSALYLCASSPGSTQYFGPGTRLTVL.

The genes are TRBV6-5 and TRBJ2-1; the TCRdb D gene call, TRBD1, has no DNA to confirm it. The germline CDR1 and CDR2 sequences are MNHEY and SVGAGI. This CDR3 has 16 amino acids. CDR3 amino acids: CASSSWTGARGNEQFF.

The chain employs TRBV18 and TRBJ2-5; TCRdb calls TRBD1, which cannot be checked without DNA. The germline CDR1 and CDR2 sequences are KGHSH and LQKENI. The CDR3 is 15 residues long. Here the CDR3 reads CASSPGLATQETQYF.

This chain links TRBV4-2 with TRBJ2-1; TCRdb designates TRBD2, a call that cannot be tested without DNA. In germline, CDR1 is LGHNA, CDR2 YNFKEQ. The CDR3 extends over 20 amino acids. The CDR3 spells CASSQSVGTSGRAIYNEQFF.

The genes are TRBV20-1 and TRBJ2-1; absent DNA, TCRdb's TRBD1 call cannot be checked. Germline values: CDR1 DFQATT, CDR2 SNEGSKA (reference sequence). This CDR3 comprises 14 residues. The CDR3 sequence: CSATRRGRSNEQFF.

The chain recombines TRBV5-4 with TRBJ2-2; TCRdb gives TRBD1 as the D gene, but with no DNA this cannot be confirmed. Germline-derived CDR1 and CDR2 are SGHNT and YYREEE (reference sequence). CDR3 length: 16 residues. The CDR3 loop reads CASKPSQGANTGELFF.

This chain joins TRBV7-9 and TRBJ2-3; the TCRdb call, TRBD1, lacks DNA for checking. The CDR3 covers 14 residues. Looked up from germline, CDR1 is SEHNR and CDR2 is FQNEAQ (reference sequence). CDR3 in amino acids: CASSLVVGGDTQYF.

The V gene is TRBV4-2, the J gene TRBJ2-1; the D call from TCRdb, TRBD2, cannot be confirmed without DNA. Germline CDR1 LGHNA, CDR2 YNFKEQ. The CDR3 covers 16 residues. CDR3: CASSQEAGGAYNEQFF.

The J gene is TRBJ2-6, the V gene TRBV14; TCRdb picks TRBD2, but there is no DNA to check that call. Germline assignment: CDR1 SGHDN and CDR2 FVKESK. The CDR3 covers 16 residues. CDR3 in amino acids: CASSPGPRVAANVLTF.

The chain carries TRBV5-1 and TRBJ1-1. The CDR3 is 12 amino acids. CDR1 and CDR2 from the germline V gene are SGHRS and YFSETQ. The CDR3 region is CASLGQNTEAFF.

This sequence joins TRBV7-8 and TRBJ1-4; TCRdb returns TRBD1, unconfirmable since there is no DNA. This CDR3 region has 14 residues. The germline V gene has CDR1 SGHVS and CDR2 FQNEAQ. The CDR3 sequence: CASRPDRMGEKLFF.

The V call is TRBV20-1, the J call TRBJ1-1; TCRdb proposes TRBD1, but this gene call is untestable without DNA. Germline values: CDR1 DFQATT, CDR2 SNEGSKA (reference sequence). The CDR3 extends over 19 amino acids. This CDR3 is CSARDRGQGSWVMNTEAFF.

The chain carries TRBV29-1 and TRBJ2-1. This CDR3 is built from 11 residues. CDR1 SQVTM and CDR2 ANQGSEA come from the germline V gene. CDR3 sequence: CSGRWVLSQFF.

The V and J genes are TRBV4-2 and TRBJ2-2; with no DNA, the TCRdb D assignment of TRBD2 cannot be verified. CDR1 is LGHNA and CDR2 is YNFKEQ in the germline V gene. The CDR3 runs 19 residues. CDR3 sequence reads: CASSPPRTSGSVDTGELFF.

J is TRBJ2-7 and V is TRBV20-1; the TRBD1 assignment by TCRdb is unverifiable without DNA. The CDR3 is 12 residues long. Per germline, CDR1 DFQATT and CDR2 SNEGSKA (reference sequence). CDR3 sequence: CSANGGSYEQYF.

The chain employs TRBV6-1 and TRBJ2-3. Germline V lookup: CDR1 MNHNS, CDR2 SASEGT. The CDR3 is 15 residues long. CDR3 loop: CASSEEIPGTDTQYF.

The chain joins TRBV10-3 to TRBJ2-1; TCRdb calls TRBD1, which cannot be checked without DNA. Per germline, CDR1 ENHRY and CDR2 SYGVKD. The CDR3 has 16 residues. CDR3: CAISESIGQGLNEQFF.

The genes are TRBV5-1 and TRBJ2-1. This CDR3 has 15 residues. Germline values: CDR1 SGHRS, CDR2 YFSETQ. The CDR3 protein is CASSPKKSWYDEQFF.

CDR3 loop: CATSTTRGGTGAFF. V usage is TRBV15 and J usage is TRBJ1-1; without DNA, the TCRdb call of TRBD1 cannot be checked. The CDR3 covers 14 residues. Looked up from germline, CDR1 is LNHNV and CDR2 is YYDKDF (reference sequence).

The chain links TRBV5-1 to TRBJ2-3; TCRdb's D gene call, TRBD2, goes unchecked for lack of DNA. CDR3 size: 19 residues. In germline, CDR1 is SGHRS, CDR2 YFSETQ. CDR3 protein: CASSLARWSGRIGTDTQYF.

The chain is built from TRBV11-3 and TRBJ2-1; lacking DNA, the TRBD1 call made by TCRdb goes unchecked. The CDR3 runs 16 residues. Germline V gene data show CDR1 as SGHNT and CDR2 as YENEEA. The CDR3 sequence: CASSPRTDPHSNEQFF.

This chain uses TRBV5-1 with TRBJ2-1; TCRdb returns TRBD2, unconfirmable since there is no DNA. This CDR3 region has 16 residues. Germline-derived CDR1 and CDR2 are SGHRS and YFSETQ. CDR3 protein: CASSSPPGLDRNEQFF.